This TCR beta chain is drawn from a study of regulatory T cells in long-lasting Graves disease. Germline V gives CDR1 MNHEY, CDR2 SMNVEV (reference sequence). This CDR3 contains 12 residues. V gave up 5 bases and J gave up 7 bases, with 11 bases separating them. Time point defined: newly diagnosed GD, antithyroid drugs for less than 3 months. PBMC RNA was the source of the TCR library. Through Arm-PCR of CDR3 regions and iRepertoire HTBI primers, TCR beta libraries were built. TCRdb called the multiplex PCR reads again in MiXCR, with one record for every CDR3 protein. This repertoire shows approximately 460,000 distinct CDR3 sequences, around 15% found once; its top ten account for roughly 10%. These data are also associated with another study on T cells in Graves' hyperthyroidism and ophthalmopathy.

The V and J genes are TRBV27 and TRBJ1-2, with a possible D match to TRBD1 (5 bases). The sequences come from peripheral blood mononuclear cells (PBMCs), collected at new diagnosis, from a patient treated with antithyroid drugs. The clonotype originates from a young woman with Graves disease. This CDR3 reads CASSTGRTGYTF. The DNA of the CDR3 is TGTGCCAGCAGTACGGGGCGGACTGGCTACACCTTC.